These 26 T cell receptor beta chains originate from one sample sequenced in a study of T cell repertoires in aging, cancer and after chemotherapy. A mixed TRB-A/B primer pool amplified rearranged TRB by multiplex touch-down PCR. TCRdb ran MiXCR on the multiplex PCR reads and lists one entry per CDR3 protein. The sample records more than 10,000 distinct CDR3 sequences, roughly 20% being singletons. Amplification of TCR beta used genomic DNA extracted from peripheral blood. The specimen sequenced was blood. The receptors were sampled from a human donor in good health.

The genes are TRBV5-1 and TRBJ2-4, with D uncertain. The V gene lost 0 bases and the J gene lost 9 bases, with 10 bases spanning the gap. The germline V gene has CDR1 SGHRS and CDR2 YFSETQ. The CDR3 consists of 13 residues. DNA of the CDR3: TGCGCCAGCAGCTTGGACGGGTCCGGCATTCAGTACTTC. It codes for CASSLDGSGIQYF.

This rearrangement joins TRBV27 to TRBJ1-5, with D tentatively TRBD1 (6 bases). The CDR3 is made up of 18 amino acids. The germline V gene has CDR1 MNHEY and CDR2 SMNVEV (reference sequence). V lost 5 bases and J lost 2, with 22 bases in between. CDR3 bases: TGTGCCAGCAGTCCCCACTCGATGCAGGGGAAGGGCAATCAGCCCCAGCATTTT. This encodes CASSPHSMQGKGNQPQHF.

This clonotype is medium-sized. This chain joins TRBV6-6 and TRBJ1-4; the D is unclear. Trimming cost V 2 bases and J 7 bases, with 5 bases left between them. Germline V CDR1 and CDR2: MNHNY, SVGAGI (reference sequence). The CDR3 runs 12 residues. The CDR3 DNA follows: TGTGCCAGCAGTTACGTTGCTGAAAAACTGTTTTTT. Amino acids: CASSYVAEKLFF.

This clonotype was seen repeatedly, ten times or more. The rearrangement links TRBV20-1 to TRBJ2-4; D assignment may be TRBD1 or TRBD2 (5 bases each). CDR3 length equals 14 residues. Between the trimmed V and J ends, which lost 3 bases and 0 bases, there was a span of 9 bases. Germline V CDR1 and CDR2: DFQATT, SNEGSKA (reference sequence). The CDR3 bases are TGCAGTGCTAGCGAGGGGACAGCCAAAAACATTCAGTACTTC. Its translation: CSASEGTAKNIQYF.

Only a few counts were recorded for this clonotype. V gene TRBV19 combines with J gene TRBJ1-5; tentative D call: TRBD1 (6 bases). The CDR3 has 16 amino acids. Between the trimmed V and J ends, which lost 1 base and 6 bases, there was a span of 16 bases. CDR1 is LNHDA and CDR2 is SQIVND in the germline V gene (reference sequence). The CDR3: CASSIVGSRGGQPQHF. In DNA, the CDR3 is TGTGCCAGTAGTATAGTGGGGTCCAGGGGCGGTCAGCCCCAGCATTTT.

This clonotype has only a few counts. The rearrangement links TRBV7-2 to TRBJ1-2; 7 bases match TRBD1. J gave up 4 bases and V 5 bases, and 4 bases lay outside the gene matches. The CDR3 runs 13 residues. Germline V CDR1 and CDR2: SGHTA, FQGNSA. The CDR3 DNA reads TGTGCCAGCAGCAGACAGGGAGGCTATGGCTACACCTTC. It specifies CASSRQGGYGYTF.

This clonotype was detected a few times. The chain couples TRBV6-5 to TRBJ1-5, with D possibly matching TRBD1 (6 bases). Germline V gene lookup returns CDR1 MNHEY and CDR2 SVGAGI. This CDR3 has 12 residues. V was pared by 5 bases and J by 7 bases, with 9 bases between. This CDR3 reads CASSEGGQPQHF. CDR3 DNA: TGTGCCAGCAGTGAAGGGGGACAGCCCCAGCATTTT.

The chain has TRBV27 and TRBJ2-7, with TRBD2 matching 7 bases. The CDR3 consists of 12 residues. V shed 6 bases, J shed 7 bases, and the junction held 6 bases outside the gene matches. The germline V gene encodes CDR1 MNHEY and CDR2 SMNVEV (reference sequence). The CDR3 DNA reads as TGTGCCAGCAGCCCCCCGGGGGGAGAGCAGTACTTC. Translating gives CASSPPGGEQYF.

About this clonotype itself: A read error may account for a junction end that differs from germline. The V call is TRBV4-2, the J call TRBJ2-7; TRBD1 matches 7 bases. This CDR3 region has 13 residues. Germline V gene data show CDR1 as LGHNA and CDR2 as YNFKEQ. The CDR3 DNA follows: TGCGCCAGCAGTTCCGGGACAGCCAGCGAGCAGTACTTC. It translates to CASSSGTASEQYF.

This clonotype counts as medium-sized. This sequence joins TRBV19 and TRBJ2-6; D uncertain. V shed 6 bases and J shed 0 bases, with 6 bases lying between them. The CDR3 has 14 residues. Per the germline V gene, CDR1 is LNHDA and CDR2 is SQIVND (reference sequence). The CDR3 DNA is TGTGCCAGTAGCTCTCGCTCTGGGGCCAACGTCCTGACTTTC. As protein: CASSSRSGANVLTF.

The CDR3 region is CAGPGGPGNTIYF. CDR3 in DNA: TGTGCCGGCCCCGGGGGCCCCGGAAACACCATATATTTT. This rearrangement joins TRBV30 to TRBJ1-3, with a weak D call TRBD1 (6 bases). The germline V gene has CDR1 GTSNPN and CDR2 SVGIG (reference sequence). The CDR3 totals 13 residues. Trimming removed 8 bases at V and 4 bases at J, with 15 bases between.

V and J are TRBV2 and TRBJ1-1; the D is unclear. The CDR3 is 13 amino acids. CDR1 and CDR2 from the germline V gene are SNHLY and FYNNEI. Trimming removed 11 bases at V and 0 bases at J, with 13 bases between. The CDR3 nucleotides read TGTGCCGGAAAGCCCGCACTGAACACTGAAGCTTTCTTT. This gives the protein CAGKPALNTEAFF.

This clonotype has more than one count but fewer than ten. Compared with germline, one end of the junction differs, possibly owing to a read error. The CDR3 sequence: CASSQDGTSGGETQYF. In nucleotides, the CDR3 is TGTGCCAGCAGCCAAGATGGGACTAGCGGGGGGGAGACCCAGTACTTC. The V gene is TRBV4-3, the J gene TRBJ2-5; TRBD2 aligns across 15 bases. CDR3 length: 16 amino acids. Germline V CDR1 and CDR2: LGHNA, YSLEER.

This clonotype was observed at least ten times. The CDR3 is CASTPSGLNTEAFF. The CDR3 bases are TGTGCCAGCACCCCGTCAGGGCTTAACACTGAAGCTTTCTTT. This chain links TRBV7-2 with TRBJ1-1; D possibly corresponds to TRBD1 (5 bases). Germline V CDR1 and CDR2: SGHTA, FQGNSA. The CDR3 is made up of 14 amino acids. V was shortened by 7 bases and J by 2 bases, with 14 bases between the two germline ends.

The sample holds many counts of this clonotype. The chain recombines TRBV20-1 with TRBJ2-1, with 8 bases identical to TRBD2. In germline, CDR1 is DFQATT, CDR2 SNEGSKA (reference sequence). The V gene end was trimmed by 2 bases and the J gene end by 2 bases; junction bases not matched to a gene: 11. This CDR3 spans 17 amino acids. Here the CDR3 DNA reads TGCAGTGCTAGATCGCCTGTTGGGCGGGGGGCCTACAATGAGCAGTTCTTC. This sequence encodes CSARSPVGRGAYNEQFF.

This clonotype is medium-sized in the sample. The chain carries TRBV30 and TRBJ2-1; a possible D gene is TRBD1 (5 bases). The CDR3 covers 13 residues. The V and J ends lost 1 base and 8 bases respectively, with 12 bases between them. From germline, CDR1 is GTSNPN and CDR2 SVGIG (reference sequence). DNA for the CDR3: TGTGCCTGGAGTGGGGGCCCGTGGGATGAGCAGTTCTTC. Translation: CAWSGGPWDEQFF.

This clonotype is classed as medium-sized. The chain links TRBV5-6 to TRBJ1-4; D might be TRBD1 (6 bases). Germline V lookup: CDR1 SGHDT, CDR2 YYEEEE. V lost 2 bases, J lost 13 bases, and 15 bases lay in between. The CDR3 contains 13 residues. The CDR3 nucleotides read TGTGCCAGCAGCTTTTGGGGCCAGGGGCGACTGTTTTTT. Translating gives CASSFWGQGRLFF.

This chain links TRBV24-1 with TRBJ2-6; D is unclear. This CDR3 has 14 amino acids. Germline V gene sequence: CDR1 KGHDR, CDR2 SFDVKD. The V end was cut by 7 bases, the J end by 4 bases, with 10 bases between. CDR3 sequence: CATRKMGGANVLTF. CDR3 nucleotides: TGTGCCACCAGAAAGATGGGCGGGGCCAACGTCCTGACTTTC.

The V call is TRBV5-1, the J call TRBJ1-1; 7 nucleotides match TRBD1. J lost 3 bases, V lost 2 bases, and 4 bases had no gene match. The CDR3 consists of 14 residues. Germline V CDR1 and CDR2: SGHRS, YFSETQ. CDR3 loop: CASSFDRVYTEAFF. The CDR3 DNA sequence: TGCGCCAGCAGCTTCGACAGGGTGTACACTGAAGCTTTCTTT.

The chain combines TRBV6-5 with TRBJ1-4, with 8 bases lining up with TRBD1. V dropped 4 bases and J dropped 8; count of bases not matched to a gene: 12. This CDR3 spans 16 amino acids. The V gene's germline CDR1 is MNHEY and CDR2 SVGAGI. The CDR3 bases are TGTGCCAGCAGTTTACTACGGACAGGGTTTAAGGAAAAACTGTTTTTT. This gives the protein CASSLLRTGFKEKLFF.

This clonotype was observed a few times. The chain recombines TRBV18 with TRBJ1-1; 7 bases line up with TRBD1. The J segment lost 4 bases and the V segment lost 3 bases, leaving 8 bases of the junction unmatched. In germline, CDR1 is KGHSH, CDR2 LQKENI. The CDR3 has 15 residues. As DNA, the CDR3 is TGTGCCAGCTCACCCCCGGCACAGGGGACCACTGAAGCTTTCTTT. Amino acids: CASSPPAQGTTEAFF.

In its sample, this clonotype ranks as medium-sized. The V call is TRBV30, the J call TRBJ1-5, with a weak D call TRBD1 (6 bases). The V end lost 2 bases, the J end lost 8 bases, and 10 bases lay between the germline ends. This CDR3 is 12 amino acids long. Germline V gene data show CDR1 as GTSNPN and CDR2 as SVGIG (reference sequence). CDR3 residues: CAWSRDNKPQHF. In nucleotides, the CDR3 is TGTGCCTGGAGTAGGGACAACAAGCCCCAGCATTTT. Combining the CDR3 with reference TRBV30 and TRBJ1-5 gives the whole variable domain SQTIHQWPATLVQPVGSPLSLECTVEGTSNPNLYWYRQAAGRGLQLLFYSVGIGQISSEVPQNLSASRPQDRQFILSSKKLLLSDSGFYLCAWSRDNKPQHFGDGTRLSIL.

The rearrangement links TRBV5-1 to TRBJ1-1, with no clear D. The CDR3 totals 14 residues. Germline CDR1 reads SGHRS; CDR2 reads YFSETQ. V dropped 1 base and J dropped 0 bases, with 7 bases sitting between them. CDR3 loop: CASSLQRLNTEAFF. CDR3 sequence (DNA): TGCGCCAGCAGCTTGCAGAGGCTGAACACTGAAGCTTTCTTT.

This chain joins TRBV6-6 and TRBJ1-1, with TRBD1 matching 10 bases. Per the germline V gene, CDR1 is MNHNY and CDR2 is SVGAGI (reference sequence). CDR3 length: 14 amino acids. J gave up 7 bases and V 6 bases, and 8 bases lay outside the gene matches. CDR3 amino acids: CASRPGTGVNEAFF. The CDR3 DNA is TGTGCCAGCAGACCCGGGACAGGGGTGAATGAAGCTTTCTTT.

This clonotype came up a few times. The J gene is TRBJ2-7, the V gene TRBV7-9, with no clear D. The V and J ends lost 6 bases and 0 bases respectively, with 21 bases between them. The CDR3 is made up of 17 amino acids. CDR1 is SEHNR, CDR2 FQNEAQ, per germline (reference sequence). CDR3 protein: CASSQGLTFSYSYEQYF. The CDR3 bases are TGTGCCAGCAGTCAAGGTCTCACTTTTTCCTACTCCTACGAGCAGTACTTC.

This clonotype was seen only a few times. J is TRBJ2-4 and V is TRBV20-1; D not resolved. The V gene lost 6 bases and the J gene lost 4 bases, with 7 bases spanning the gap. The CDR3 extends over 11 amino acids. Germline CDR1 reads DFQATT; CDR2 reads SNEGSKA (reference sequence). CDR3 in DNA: TGCAGTGCCGTCTTGAAAAACATTCAGTACTTC. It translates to CSAVLKNIQYF.